In this sample, the clone carrying this T cell receptor beta chain turned up once. The target antigen is unknown. This entry is derived from a study of graft-versus-host responses after intestinal transplantation. Study-wide context: Multivisceral, liver-intestinal, or isolated intestinal grafts were transplanted into recipients. Recipients across the board were started on anti-thymocyte globulin induction, then kept on tacrolimus and steroids for around three years. Study-level points and caveats: Graft-donor T cell macrochimerism in patients accompanied high graft-versus-host to host-versus-graft clonal ratios in allografts. Peak circulating GvH clone levels tracked with early post-transplant HvG declines.

This CDR3 spans 13 amino acids. The germline V gene has CDR1 LGHNA and CDR2 YSLEER. V trimming: 3 bases; J trimming: 9 bases; junction bases outside the gene matches: 3. Profiling relied on immunoSEQ multiplex PCR, and the TCRdb table lists in-frame clones only, not all of them. The sample has 100,000 or so clones, roughly 91% seen once. The chain carries TRBV4-3 and TRBJ2-1, with TRBD1 identical over 9 bases. The sequence derives from a human donor who received an intestinal transplant. The source was unstimulated CD8+ T cells sorted from spleen or lymph node cells, collected before intestinal transplant. Here the CDR3 DNA reads TGCGCCAGCAGCCACCTACAGGGGGCTGAGCAGTTCTTC. It is translated as CASSHLQGAEQFF.